This TCR beta chain is drawn from a study of T cell responses to AZD1222 COVID-19 vaccine. Trimming shortened V by 3 bases and J by 3 bases, and 12 bases separated the two germline ends. The length of the CDR3 is 14 residues. From germline, CDR1 is PRHDT and CDR2 FYEKMQ (reference sequence). Repertoires were generated with immunoSEQ multiplex PCR, while TCRdb's copy carries only in-frame clones and drops some. Of 100,000 to 150,000 clones detected, approximately 91% appear once; the ten largest clones hold roughly 0.98%. Study-wide results and limits: Clonal diversity may have been underestimated, and the donors were mostly white British, with more females than males. Spike was spanned by vaccine-associated CD4 TCRs, with dominance at 160-218 and 743-854.

Second-dose schedules of about 4 or about 12 weeks were combined. With regard to this clone: Its antigen is unidentified.

The rearrangement uses TRBV13 and TRBJ2-7, with TRBD1 as a possible D gene (6 bases). This sequence was found in an adult who received the AZD1222 COVID-19 vaccine. Material: peripheral blood, obtained 28 days after the second AZD1222 dose. The CDR3 region is CASSLWDTGYEQYF. The CDR3 coding sequence is TGTGCCAGCAGCTTGTGGGACACGGGCTACGAGCAGTACTTC.